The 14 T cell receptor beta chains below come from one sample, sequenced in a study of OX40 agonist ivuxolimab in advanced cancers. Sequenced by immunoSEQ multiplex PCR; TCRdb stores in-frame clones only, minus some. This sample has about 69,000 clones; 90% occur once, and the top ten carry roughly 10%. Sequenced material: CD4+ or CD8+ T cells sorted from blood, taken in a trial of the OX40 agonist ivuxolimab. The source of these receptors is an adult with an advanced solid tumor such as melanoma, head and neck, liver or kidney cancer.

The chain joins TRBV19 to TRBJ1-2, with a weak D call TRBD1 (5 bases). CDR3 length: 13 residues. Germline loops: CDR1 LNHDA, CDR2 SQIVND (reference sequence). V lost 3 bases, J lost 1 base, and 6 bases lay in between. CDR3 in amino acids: CASSIDSNYGYTF. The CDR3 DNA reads TGTGCCAGTAGTATCGACAGTAACTATGGCTACACCTTC.

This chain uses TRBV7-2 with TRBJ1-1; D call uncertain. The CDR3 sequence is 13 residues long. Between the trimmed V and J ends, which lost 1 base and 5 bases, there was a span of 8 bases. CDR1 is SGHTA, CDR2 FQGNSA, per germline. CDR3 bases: TGTGCCAGCAGCTTAGAGGATATGACTGAAGCTTTCTTT. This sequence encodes CASSLEDMTEAFF.

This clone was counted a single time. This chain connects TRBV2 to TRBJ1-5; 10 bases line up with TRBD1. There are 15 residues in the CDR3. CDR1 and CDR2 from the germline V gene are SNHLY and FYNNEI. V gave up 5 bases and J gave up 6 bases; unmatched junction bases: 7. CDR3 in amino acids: CASSSGQGGGQPQHF. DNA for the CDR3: TGTGCCAGCAGTTCCGGACAGGGGGGGGGTCAGCCCCAGCATTTT.

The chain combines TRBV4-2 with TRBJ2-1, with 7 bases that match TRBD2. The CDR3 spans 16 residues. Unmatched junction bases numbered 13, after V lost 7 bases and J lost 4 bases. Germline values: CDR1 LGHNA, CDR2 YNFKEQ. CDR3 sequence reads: CASNEASGNTYNEQFF. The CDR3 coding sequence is TGTGCCAGCAACGAAGCCAGCGGGAACACTTACAATGAGCAGTTCTTC.

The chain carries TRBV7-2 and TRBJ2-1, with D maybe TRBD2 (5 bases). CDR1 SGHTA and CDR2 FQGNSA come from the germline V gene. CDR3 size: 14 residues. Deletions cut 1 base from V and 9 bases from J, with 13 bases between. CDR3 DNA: TGTGCCAGCAGCTTAGTCCCTAGCTCAAGTGAGCAGTTCTTC. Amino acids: CASSLVPSSSEQFF.

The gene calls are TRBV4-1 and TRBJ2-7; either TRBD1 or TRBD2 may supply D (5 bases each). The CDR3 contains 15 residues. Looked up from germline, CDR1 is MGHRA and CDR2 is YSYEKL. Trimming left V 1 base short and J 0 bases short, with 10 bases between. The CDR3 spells CASSQAGTYSYEQYF. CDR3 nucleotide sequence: TGCGCCAGCAGCCAAGCTGGGACGTACTCCTACGAGCAGTACTTC.

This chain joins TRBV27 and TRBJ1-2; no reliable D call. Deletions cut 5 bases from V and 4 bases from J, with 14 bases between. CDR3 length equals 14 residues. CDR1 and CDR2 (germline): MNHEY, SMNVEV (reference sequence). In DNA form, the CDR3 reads TGTGCCAGCAGTCCCCGAGGAGGACCCTATGGCTACACCTTC. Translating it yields CASSPRGGPYGYTF.

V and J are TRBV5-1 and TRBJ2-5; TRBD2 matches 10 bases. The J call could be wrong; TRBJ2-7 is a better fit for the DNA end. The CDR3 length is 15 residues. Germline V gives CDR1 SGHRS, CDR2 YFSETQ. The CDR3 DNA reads TGCGCCAGCAGCTCAACTAGCGGGAAATCCTACGAGCAGTACTTC. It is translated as CASSSTSGKSYEQYF.

CDR3 nucleotides: TGTGCCACCAGCAGAGATCGGGCGGGATATGGCTACACCTTC. This codes for CATSRDRAGYGYTF. The chain links TRBV15 to TRBJ1-2; no firm D call. The length of the CDR3 is 14 residues. The V end lost 0 bases, the J end lost 5 bases, and 10 bases lay between the germline ends. Germline CDR1 LNHNV, CDR2 YYDKDF (reference sequence).

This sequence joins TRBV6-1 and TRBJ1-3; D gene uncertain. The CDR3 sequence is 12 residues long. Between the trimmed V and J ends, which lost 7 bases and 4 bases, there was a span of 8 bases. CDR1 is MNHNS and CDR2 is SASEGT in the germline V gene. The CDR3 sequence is CASTVFGNTIYF. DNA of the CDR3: TGTGCCAGCACTGTTTTCGGAAACACCATATATTTT.

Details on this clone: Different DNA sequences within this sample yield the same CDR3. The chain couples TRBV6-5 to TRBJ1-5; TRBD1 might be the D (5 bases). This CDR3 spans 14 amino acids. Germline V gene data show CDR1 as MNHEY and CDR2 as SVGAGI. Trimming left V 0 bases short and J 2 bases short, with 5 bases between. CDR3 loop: CASSYSRGNQPQHF. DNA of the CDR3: TGTGCCAGCAGTTACTCCAGGGGCAATCAGCCCCAGCATTTT.

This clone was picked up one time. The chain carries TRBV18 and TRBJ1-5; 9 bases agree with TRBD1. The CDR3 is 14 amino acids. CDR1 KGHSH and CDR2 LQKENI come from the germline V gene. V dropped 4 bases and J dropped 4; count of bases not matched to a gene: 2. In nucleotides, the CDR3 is TGTGCCAGCTCACGTGACAGGGGGAATCAGCCCCAGCATTTT. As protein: CASSRDRGNQPQHF.

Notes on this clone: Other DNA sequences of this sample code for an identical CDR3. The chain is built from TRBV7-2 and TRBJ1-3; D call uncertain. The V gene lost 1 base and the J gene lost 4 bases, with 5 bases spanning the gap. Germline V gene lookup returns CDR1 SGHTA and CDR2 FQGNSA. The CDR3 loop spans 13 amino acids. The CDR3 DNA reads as TGTGCCAGCAGCTTAGAGGGCGGAAACACCATATATTTT. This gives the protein CASSLEGGNTIYF.

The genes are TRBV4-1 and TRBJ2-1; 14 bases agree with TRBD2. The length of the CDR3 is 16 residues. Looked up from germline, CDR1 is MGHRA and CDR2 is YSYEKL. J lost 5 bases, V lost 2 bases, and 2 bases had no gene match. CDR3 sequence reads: CASSQWGLAGDNEQFF. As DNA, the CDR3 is TGCGCCAGCAGCCAATGGGGACTAGCGGGAGACAATGAGCAGTTCTTC.